The 4 T cell receptor beta chains below were found in one sample sequenced in a study of spatial heterogeneity in lung cancer. Time point noted: sample taken at primary tumor resection. TCRdb analysed the 5' RACE reads with MiXCR anew, one entry per CDR3 protein. The sample has some 23,000 distinct CDR3 sequences; 8.8% are singletons. These TCRs' antigens remain unknown. The study's findings and limits: Tumor mutation counts were tracked by expanded intratumoral alpha and beta TCR counts.

Specimen: lung tumor tissue, collected at surgery. Source of these receptors: a male donor with early-stage non-small cell lung cancer.

This clonotype was picked up many times. This sequence joins TRBV5-1 and TRBJ2-7, with D unresolved. Trimming took 1 base from V and 2 from J, leaving 13 bases between them. CDR1 is SGHRS and CDR2 is YFSETQ in the germline V gene. CDR3 size: 15 residues. The CDR3 DNA reads TGCGCCAGCAGCTTGAACAGAGAGCTAACCTACGAGCAGTACTTC. Translating it yields CASSLNRELTYEQYF.

Many counts were recorded for this clonotype. This chain connects TRBV6-2 or TRBV6-3 to TRBJ1-2, with D perhaps matching TRBD1 (5 bases). Between the trimmed V and J ends, which lost 7 bases and 4 bases, there was a span of 16 bases. The CDR3 runs 14 residues. CDR1 is MNHEY and CDR2 is SVGEGT in the germline V gene. CDR3 nucleotides: TGTGCCAGCAACGCCCTTTTGACAGCCTATGGCTACACCTTC. Translation: CASNALLTAYGYTF.

Many counts were recorded for this clonotype. The DNA of the CDR3 is TGCAGTGCTAGAGACAGAGCCTACGAGCAGTACTTC. Encoded protein: CSARDRAYEQYF. The rearrangement joins TRBV20-1 to TRBJ2-7; D uncertain. The CDR3 spans 12 residues. Trimming cost V 0 bases and J 2 bases, with 5 bases left between them. Germline-derived CDR1 and CDR2 are DFQATT and SNEGSKA (reference sequence).

This clonotype was counted between two and nine times. This chain connects TRBV5-1 to TRBJ1-5; weak D call: TRBD1 (5 bases). This CDR3 is built from 14 residues. From germline, CDR1 is SGHRS and CDR2 YFSETQ. V was cut by 4 bases and J by 1 base, with 9 bases left in between. In DNA form, the CDR3 reads TGCGCCAGCAGCCGAGGGGAAAGCAATCAGCCCCAGCATTTT. Its protein product is CASSRGESNQPQHF.